This TCR beta chain was retrieved from a study of OX40 agonist ivuxolimab in advanced cancers. For context, the study as a whole: Ivuxolimab was a fully human IgG2 agonistic monoclonal antibody targeting the costimulatory receptor OX40 (CD134). Intravenous ivuxolimab was administered to patients every 2 weeks at six dose levels: 0.01, 0.1, 0.3, 1.5, 3 and 10 mg/kg. Among the approximately 54 dose-escalation patients, about 19 had hepatocellular carcinoma, 15 or so melanoma, 9 renal cell carcinoma and 9 head and neck cancer. A male proportion of around 80% and a mean age of approximately 55 years, ranging from about 23 to 90, were recorded for the dose-escalation cohort. Patients were allowed to have had prior anti-PD-1, anti-PD-L1 or anti-CTLA-4 therapy, and approximately 43% of the dose-escalation patients had previously received checkpoint inhibitors. Three dose-escalation patients achieved partial responses, one with hepatocellular carcinoma and two with cutaneous melanoma. Peripheral TCRbeta sequencing aimed to test whether ivuxolimab altered TCR sequence diversity and caused clonal T-cell expansion. The paper covers the monotherapy dose-escalation part of the phase I ivuxolimab trial, which included N ≈ 50 patients.

V drops 5 bases and J drops 6 bases, leaving 17 bases in between. Reading from cysteine to phenylalanine, the CDR3 counts 14 amino acids. This entry keeps only the CDR3 DNA: 42 bases, framed from base 1. Looking up the germline V gene (reference sequence) yields CDR1 LNHDA and CDR2 SQIVND. The trial excluded patients who had a history of autoimmune disease or were on systemic immunosuppression. In every dose cohort, peripheral blood was drawn for TCR sequencing at baseline, cycle 4 day 1, and cycle 7 day 1. The samples were drawn from a first-in-human, open-label, multicenter phase I dose-escalation trial of ivuxolimab. The trial enrolled adults with locally advanced or metastatic head and neck squamous cell, hepatocellular, melanoma or renal cell carcinoma. Before TCR sequencing, CD4+ T cells and CD8+ T cells from peripheral blood were sorted into separate populations. What the research found in general, with its limitations: Low levels of normalized T-cell clonal expansion were also seen in some nonresponding patients. After ivuxolimab, CD8+ T cells had more expanded clones than CD4+ T cells on average. Antigen specificity was not determined for the clonally expanded peripheral T cells. In the 0.1-3.0 mg/kg groups, partial responders were among the patients with the lowest normalized peripheral clonal expansion, particularly in CD8+ T cells. At doses from 0.1 to 3.0 mg/kg, clonal expansion was seen in both CD4+ and CD8+ blood T cells between baseline and week 6.

As for this clone: Its antigen is still unknown. Within one base of it there is no much larger clone, and no base qualities were kept.

To sequence the TCRbeta CDR3 region, genomic DNA was isolated from the sorted cells. TCRbeta CDR3 regions were sequenced using the immunoSEQ Assay. TCRdb obtained this table from immuneACCESS and retained in-frame rearrangements with V and J assigned. These tables miss some clones; where compared with another copy, unresolved V genes account for less than half of the shortfall, and the remainder is unexplained. The sample contains roughly 79,000 clones, about nine tenths of them found a single time. Of the sample, about 11% is held by the ten largest clones. The rearranged chain carries TRBV19 and TRBJ2-7, and TRBD2 may be the D gene, going by 6 matching bases. The sample in question was CD4+ or CD8+ T cells sorted from blood, obtained in a trial of the OX40 agonist ivuxolimab. This TCR was sampled from an adult with an advanced solid tumor such as melanoma, head and neck, liver or kidney cancer. The nucleotide sequence reads TGTGCCAGTAGTCCCTGGGGTAGCGGTCTCGAGCAGTACTTC. It is translated as CASSPWGSGLEQYF.